The clone carrying this T cell receptor (beta chain) was detected a few times. Its antigen is unidentified. V lost 0 bases to trimming and J lost 6 bases; unmatched junction nucleotides: 8. The CDR3 sequence is 16 residues long. Germline V gene lookup returns CDR1 MNHEY and CDR2 SVGAGI. TCRdb used MiXCR to reprocess the 5' RACE reads, holding one entry per CDR3 protein. The repertoire holds roughly 670,000 distinct CDR3 sequences, under 20% seen once, with around 19% in the top ten. The data were taken from a study of CD8 T cells in ankylosing spondylitis. Study results and caveats: Blood from ankylosing spondylitis patients appeared to carry a characteristic roughly 8-variant TCR beta motif. The clones that were linked to disease were reported to be significantly enriched in matched synovial fluid samples from ankylosing spondylitis patients.

The receptor was derived from a male donor with ankylosing spondylitis. The specimen was blood, either unsorted or a sorted T cell fraction (not recorded which). The J gene is TRBJ2-3, the V gene TRBV6-5, with 8 bases fitting TRBD2. The CDR3 loop is CASSYSAGGGRDTQYF. DNA for the CDR3: TGTGCCAGCAGTTACTCGGCGGGAGGTGGGCGGGATACGCAGTATTTT.